This T cell receptor (beta chain) was recorded in a study of blood T cells in healthy people across ages. In the study overall: Capture via template switching afforded approximately one barcoded beta molecule per two T cells.

Study findings and constraints: CMV status of donors was not determined, possibly confounding expanded clonotype changes.

For the second PCR, which ran for 7 to 11 cycles, a sample-barcoded 5' primer and a J-beta primer mix were used. TCRdb re-called the 5' RACE reads through MiXCR, storing one row per CDR3 protein. Among 1.5 million to 2 million distinct CDR3 sequences listed, 28% were seen once. There are 18 residues in the CDR3. The germline gives CDR1 SGHVS, CDR2 FNYEAQ. The V gene end was trimmed by 5 bases and the J gene end by 2 bases; junction bases not matched to a gene: 18. This clonotype was seen at least ten times. Its antigen is as yet unknown. The study drew donors from healthy Caucasian individuals in Russia aged 6 to 90.

The TCR comes from a woman aged 25 to 39 in good health. The chain is built from TRBV7-6 and TRBJ2-7; 7 bases match TRBD2. The sequenced material came from blood. CDR3 in DNA: TGTGCCAGCAGCCGGAGTGATCTGGCGGGAGTTTCCCCCTACGAGCAGTACTTC. Encoded protein: CASSRSDLAGVSPYEQYF.